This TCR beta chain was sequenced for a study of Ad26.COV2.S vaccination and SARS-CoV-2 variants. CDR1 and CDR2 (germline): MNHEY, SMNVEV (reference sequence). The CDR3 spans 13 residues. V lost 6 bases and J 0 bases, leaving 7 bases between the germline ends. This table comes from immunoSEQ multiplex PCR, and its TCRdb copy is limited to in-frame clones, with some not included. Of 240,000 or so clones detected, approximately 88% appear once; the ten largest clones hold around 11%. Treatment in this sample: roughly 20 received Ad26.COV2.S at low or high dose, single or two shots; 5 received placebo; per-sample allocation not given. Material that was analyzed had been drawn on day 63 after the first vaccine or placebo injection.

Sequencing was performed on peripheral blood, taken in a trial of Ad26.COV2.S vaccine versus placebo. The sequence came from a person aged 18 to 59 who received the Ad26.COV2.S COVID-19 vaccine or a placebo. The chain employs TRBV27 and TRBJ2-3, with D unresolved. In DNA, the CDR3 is TGTGCCAGCAGACAGATTAGCACAGATACGCAGTATTTT. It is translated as CASRQISTDTQYF.